The present T cell receptor (beta chain) was sequenced within a study of blood T cell repertoires in COVID-19. At the level of the study: Samples came from the United States, Italy and Spain, spanning acute and convalescent COVID-19. Sources were T cells, B-cell-depleted T cells, or PBMCs; the material itself was cDNA or gDNA.

CDR3 length: 15 residues. From germline, CDR1 is SEHNR and CDR2 FQNEAQ (reference sequence). V shed 5 bases, J shed 7 bases, and the junction held 10 bases outside the gene matches. This clone showed up many times. Original processing methods: Reference gene primer amplification in the assay estimated nucleated cell counts. Data came from immunoSEQ multiplex PCR; TCRdb stores just in-frame clones and leaves some out. The V and J calls and clone size were taken over from that table, and D and trimming were inferred from the DNA. Altogether 150,000 to 200,000 clones are present, around 80% being singletons, with the ten largest covering 2.5% to 3%.

The chain is built from TRBV7-9 and TRBJ2-4, with 8 bases fitting TRBD1. The sequencing input was peripheral blood. The sequence came from a woman of 80 years or more with active or convalescent COVID-19. The CDR3, as DNA: TGTGCCAGCAGCGCCATGTGGACAGGGCCGAACATTCAGTACTTC. Translated, it gives CASSAMWTGPNIQYF.